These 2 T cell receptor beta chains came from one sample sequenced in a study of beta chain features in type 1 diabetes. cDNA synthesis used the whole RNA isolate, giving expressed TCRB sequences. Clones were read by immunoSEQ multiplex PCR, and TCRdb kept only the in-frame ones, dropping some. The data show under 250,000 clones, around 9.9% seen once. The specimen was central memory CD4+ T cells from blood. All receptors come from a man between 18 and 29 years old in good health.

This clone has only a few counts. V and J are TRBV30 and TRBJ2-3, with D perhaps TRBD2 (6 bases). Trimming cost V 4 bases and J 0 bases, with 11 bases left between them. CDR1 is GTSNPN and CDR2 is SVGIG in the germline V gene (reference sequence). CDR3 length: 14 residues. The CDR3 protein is CAWNVGGSTDTQYF. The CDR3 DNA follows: TGTGCCTGGAATGTGGGAGGTAGCACAGATACGCAGTATTTT.

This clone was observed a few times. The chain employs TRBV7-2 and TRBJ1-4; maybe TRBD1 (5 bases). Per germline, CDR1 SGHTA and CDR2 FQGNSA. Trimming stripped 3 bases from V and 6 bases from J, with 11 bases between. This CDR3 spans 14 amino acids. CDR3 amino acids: CASSLTARDEKLFF. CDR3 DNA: TGTGCCAGCAGCTTGACAGCCCGGGATGAAAAACTGTTTTTT.